This TCR beta chain came from a study of memory CD4+ T cells and cytomegalovirus serostatus (dated by TCRdb to between 2018 and 2021). Regarding the research as a whole: The cohort comprised 33 healthy Belgian adults, 9 CMV seropositive and 24 CMV seronegative. To replicate a published TCR-based CMV serostatus classifier, the study sequenced CD4+ memory TCRbeta repertoires from a Belgian cohort whose cytomegalovirus serostatus was known.

V drops 5 bases and J drops 4 bases, leaving 18 bases in between. Per the germline V gene, SGHAT is the CDR1 and FQNNGV is the CDR2. Spanning cysteine to phenylalanine, the CDR3 consists of 15 amino acids. Only CDR3 DNA is held: 45 bases, read in frame from base 1. Single viable CD3+CD4+CD8-CD45RO+ cells were sorted as memory CD4+ T cells on a FACSAria II. To determine CMV serostatus, a Roche Elecsys assay was used that detects serum IgG against CMV pp150, pp28, p38 and p52. Following thawing, total CD4+ T cells were enriched through positive selection using CD4 magnetic microbeads. The samples came from a separate study whose specific focus was interrogating the CD4+ T cell memory repertoire. Peripheral blood mononuclear cells were isolated and cryopreserved according to standard operating procedures, and serum was kept at -80 degrees C. Staining used CD3-PerCP (BW264/56), CD4-APC (RPA-T4), CD45RO-PE (UCHT1) and CD8-Pacific Orange (3B5) antibodies, with Sytox blue excluding non-viable cells.

The Quick-DNA Microprep Kit was used to extract genomic DNA from the sorted cells. Amplification of TCRbeta DNA was done with the immunoSEQ hsTCRbeta kit, following the protocol from the manufacturer. TCRbeta libraries were sequenced on an Illumina MiSeq instrument. Concerning the study's data processing: Once out-of-frame sequences had been removed, fewer than 2.5 million distinct TCRbeta sequences were left, which works out to an average of approximately 73,000 per individual. Each individual was scored using the number of about 180 previously reported CMV-associated TCRbeta sequences that the individual carried and the total number of productive distinct TCRbeta sequences. A beta-binomial model was reimplemented in Python, and random forests from scikit-learn, run with default parameters, were trained on data from the US cohort. On the Belgian cohort, classifier performance was reported as the median AUC, along with percentile confidence intervals, across 10,000 bootstrap iterations. Sourced from immuneACCESS, this table was stored by TCRdb with only in-frame sequences that have V and J called. A share of the clones is absent; for the studies checked, an unresolved V gene accounts for under half, and the remainder has no known explanation. The V and J calls and the clone size are those of that table, but D and trimming were determined from the DNA. This sample comprises some 65,000 clones, about three quarters of them detected only once. Over 0.4% of the sample is taken by the ten largest.

On this clone: Its antigen specificity is not known. Per-nucleotide qualities are absent, and no much larger clonotype sits a single base away.

Results the study describes overall, beyond this receptor: The results were read as suggesting that the CMV-associated TCR signature is, for the most part, present in the CD4+ memory repertoire. A median bootstrapped AUC of around 0.94 with a 95% CI of 0.76-1.00 was achieved on the Belgian cohort by the original-framework classifier. For CMV serostatus prediction, a median bootstrapped AUC of roughly 0.94 was reached with the original framework, and a median bootstrapped AUC of approximately 0.9 was reached with a US-trained random forest. Among the 160 or so previously reported CMV-associated TCRbeta sequences, 67 showed up in the CD4+ memory repertoires, with each one found in between one and five individuals. Unlike the original study, which covered naive and memory CD4+ and CD8+ populations, the Belgian study sequenced only CD4+CD45RO+ memory cells.

Sequenced sample: memory CD4+ T cells from blood. The receptor chain draws on TRBV11-2 and TRBJ2-7, with no D gene named confidently. The sequence derives from an adult in good health and CMV-seronegative. Some clones in this sample may be carry-over from other donors' samples. The CDR3 region has the sequence CASSRPGRREYEQYF. The DNA is TGTGCCAGCAGCCGCCCCGGTCGCCGTGAGTACGAGCAGTACTTC.